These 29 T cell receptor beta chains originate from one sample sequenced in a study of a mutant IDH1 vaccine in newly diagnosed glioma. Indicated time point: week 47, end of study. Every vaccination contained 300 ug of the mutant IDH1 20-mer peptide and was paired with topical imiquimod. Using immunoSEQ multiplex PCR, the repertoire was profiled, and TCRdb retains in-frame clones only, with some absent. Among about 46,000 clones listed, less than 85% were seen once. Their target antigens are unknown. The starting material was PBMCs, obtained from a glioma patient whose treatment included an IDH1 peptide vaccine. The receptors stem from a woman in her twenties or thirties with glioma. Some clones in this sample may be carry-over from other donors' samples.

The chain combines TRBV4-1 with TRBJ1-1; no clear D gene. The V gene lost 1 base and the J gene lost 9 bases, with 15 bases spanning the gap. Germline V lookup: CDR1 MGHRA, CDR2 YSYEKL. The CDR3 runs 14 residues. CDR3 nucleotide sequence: TGCGCCAGCAGCCAAGGTCAGGTCAGATCGCAAGCTTTCTTT. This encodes CASSQGQVRSQAFF.

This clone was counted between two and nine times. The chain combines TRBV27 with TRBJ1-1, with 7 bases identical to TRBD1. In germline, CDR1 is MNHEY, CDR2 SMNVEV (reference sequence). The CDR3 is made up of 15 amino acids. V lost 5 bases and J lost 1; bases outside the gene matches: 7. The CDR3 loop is CASSGGWTGNTEAFF. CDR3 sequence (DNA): TGTGCCAGCAGTGGGGGTTGGACAGGGAACACTGAAGCTTTCTTT.

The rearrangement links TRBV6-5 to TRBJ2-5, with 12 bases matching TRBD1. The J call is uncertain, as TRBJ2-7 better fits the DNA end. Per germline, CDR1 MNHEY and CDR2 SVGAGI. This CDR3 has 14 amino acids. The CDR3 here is CASSLGQGAVEQYF. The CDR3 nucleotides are TGTGCCAGCAGTCTGGGACAGGGGGCGGTCGAGCAGTACTTC.

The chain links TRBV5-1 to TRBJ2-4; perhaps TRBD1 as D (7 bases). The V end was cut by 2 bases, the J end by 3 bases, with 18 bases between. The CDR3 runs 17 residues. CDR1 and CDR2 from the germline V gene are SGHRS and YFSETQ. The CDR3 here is CASSFGDSSGGKNIQYF. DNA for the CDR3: TGCGCCAGCAGCTTCGGGGACAGCTCCGGGGGCAAAAACATTCAGTACTTC.

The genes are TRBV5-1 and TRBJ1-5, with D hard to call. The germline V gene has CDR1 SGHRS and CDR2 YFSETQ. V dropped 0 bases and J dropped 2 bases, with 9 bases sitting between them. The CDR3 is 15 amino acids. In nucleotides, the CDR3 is TGCGCCAGCAGCTTGGAGGGTGGAGGCAATCAGCCCCAGCATTTT. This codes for CASSLEGGGNQPQHF. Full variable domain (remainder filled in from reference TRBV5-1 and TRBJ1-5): KAGVTQTPRYLIKTRGQQVTLSCSPISGHRSVSWYQQTPGQGLQFLFEYFSETQRNKGNFPGRFSGRQFSNSRSEMNVSTLELGDSALYLCASSLEGGGNQPQHFGDGTRLSIL.

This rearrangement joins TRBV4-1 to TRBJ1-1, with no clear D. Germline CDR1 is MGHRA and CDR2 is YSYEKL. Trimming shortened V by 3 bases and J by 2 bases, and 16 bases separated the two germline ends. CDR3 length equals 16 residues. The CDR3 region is CASSHPLGSENTEAFF. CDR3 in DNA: TGCGCCAGCAGCCACCCCTTGGGCAGTGAAAACACTGAAGCTTTCTTT.

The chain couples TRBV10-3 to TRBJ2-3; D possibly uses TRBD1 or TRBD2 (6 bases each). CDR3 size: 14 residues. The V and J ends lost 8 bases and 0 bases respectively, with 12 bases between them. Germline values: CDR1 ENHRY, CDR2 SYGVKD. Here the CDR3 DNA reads TGTGCCATCGGGGGCGGGATTAGCACAGATACGCAGTATTTT. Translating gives CAIGGGISTDTQYF.

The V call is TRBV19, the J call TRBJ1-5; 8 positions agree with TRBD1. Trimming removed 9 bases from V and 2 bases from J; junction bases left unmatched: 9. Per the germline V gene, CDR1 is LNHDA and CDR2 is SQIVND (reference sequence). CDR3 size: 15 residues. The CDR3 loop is CASNLGQGGNQPQHF. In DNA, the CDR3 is TGTGCCAGCAACCTAGGACAGGGTGGCAATCAGCCCCAGCATTTT.

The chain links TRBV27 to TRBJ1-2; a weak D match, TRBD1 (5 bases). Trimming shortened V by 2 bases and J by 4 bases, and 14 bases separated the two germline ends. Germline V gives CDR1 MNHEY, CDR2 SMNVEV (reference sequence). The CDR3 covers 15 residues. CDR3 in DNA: TGTGCCAGCAGTTTAGCAGGGAAGTCCTTCTATGGCTACACCTTC. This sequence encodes CASSLAGKSFYGYTF.

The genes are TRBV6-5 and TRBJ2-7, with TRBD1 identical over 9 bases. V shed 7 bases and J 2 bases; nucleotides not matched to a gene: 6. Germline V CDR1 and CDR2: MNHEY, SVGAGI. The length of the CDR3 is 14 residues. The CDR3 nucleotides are TGTGCCAGCACCCCACAGGGGGCCGCCTACGAGCAGTACTTC. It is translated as CASTPQGAAYEQYF.

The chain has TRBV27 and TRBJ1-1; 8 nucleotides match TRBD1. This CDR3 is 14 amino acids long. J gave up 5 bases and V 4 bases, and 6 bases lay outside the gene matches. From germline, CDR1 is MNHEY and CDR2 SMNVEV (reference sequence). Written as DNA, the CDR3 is TGTGCCAGCAGTTCAGGGGGCGTAGGGACTGAAGCTTTCTTT. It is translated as CASSSGGVGTEAFF.

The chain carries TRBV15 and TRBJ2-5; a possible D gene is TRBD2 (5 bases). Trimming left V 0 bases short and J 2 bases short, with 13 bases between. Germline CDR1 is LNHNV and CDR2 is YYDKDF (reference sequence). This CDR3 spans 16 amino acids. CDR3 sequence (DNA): TGTGCCACCAGCAGAGATGGAACTAGAATACAAGAGACCCAGTACTTC. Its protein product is CATSRDGTRIQETQYF.

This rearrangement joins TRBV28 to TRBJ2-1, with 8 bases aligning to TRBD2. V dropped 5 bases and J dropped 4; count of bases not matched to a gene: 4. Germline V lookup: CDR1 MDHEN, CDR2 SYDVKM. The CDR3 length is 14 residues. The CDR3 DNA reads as TGTGCCAGCAGTCCCCCGGGGGGGTACAATGAGCAGTTCTTC. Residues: CASSPPGGYNEQFF.

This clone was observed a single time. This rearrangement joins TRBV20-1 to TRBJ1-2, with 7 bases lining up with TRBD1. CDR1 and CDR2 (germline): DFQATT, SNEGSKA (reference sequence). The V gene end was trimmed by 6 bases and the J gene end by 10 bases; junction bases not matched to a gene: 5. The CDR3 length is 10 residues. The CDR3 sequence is CSAPGQTYTF. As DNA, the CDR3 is TGCAGTGCCCCGGGACAGACCTACACCTTC.

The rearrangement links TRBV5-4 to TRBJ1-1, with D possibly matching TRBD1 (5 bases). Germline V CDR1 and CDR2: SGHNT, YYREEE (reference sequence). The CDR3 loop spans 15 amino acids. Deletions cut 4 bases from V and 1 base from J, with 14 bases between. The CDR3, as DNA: TGTGCCAGCAGCCCGTGGAGACAGACGAACACTGAAGCTTTCTTT. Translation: CASSPWRQTNTEAFF.

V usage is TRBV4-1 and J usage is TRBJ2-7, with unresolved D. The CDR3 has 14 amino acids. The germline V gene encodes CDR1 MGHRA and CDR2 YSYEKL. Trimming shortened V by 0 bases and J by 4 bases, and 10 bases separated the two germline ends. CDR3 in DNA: TGCGCCAGCAGCCAAGACGTCAGTCTATACGAGCAGTACTTC. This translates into CASSQDVSLYEQYF.

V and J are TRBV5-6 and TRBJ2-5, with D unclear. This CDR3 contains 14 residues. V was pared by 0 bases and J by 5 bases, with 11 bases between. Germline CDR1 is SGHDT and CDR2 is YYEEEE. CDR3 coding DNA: TGTGCCAGCAGCTTGGTGGGGTTTGGGGAGACCCAGTACTTC. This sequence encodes CASSLVGFGETQYF.

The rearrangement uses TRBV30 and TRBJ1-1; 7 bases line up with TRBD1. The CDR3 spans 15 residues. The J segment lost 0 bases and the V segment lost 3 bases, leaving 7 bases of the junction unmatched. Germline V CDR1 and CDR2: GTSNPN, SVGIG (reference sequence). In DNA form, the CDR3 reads TGTGCCTGGAGCTGGACAGGCCGGTTGAACACTGAAGCTTTCTTT. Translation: CAWSWTGRLNTEAFF.

CDR3 protein: CSVVDRGTSGSQYF. CDR3 coding DNA: TGCAGCGTTGTGGACAGGGGGACCTCCGGATCGCAGTATTTT. The chain has TRBV29-1 and TRBJ2-3; 10 bases agree with TRBD1. After removal of 4 bases from V and 10 bases from J, the junction contained 11 bases not matched to a gene. CDR3 length equals 14 residues. The germline V gene encodes CDR1 SQVTM and CDR2 ANQGSEA.

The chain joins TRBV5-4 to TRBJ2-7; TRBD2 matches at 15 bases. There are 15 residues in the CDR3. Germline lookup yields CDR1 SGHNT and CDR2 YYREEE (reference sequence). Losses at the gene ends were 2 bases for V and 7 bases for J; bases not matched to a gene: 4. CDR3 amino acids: CASSLPGLAGGEQYF. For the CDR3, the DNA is TGTGCCAGCAGCTTACCAGGACTAGCGGGAGGGGAGCAGTACTTC.

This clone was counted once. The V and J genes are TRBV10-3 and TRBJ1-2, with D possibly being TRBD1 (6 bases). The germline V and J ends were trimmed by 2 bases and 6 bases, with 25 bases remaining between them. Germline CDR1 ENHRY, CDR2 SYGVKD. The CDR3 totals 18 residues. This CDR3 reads CAISEKREVTRGGDGYTF. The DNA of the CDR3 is TGTGCCATCAGTGAGAAACGGGAAGTAACCAGGGGTGGCGATGGCTACACCTTC.

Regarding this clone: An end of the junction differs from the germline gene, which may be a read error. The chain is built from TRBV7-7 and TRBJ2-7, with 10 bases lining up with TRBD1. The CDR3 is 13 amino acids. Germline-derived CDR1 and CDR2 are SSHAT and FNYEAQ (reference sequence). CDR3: CASSRDRGYEQYF. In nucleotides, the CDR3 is TGTGCTAGCAGCCGGGACAGGGGCTACGAGCAGTACTTC.

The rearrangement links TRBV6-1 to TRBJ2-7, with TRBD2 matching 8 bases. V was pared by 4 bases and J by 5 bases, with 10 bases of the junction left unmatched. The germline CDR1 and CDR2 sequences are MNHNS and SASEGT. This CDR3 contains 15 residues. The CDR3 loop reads CASSARSGSPHEQYF. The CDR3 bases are TGTGCCAGCAGTGCCCGCAGCGGGAGCCCCCACGAGCAGTACTTC.

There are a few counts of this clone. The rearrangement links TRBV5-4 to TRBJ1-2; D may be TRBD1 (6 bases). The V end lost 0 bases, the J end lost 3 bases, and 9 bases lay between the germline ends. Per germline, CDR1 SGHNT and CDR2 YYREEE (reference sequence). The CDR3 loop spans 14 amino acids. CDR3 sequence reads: CASSLDRDHYGYTF. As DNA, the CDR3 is TGTGCCAGCAGCTTGGACAGGGACCACTATGGCTACACCTTC. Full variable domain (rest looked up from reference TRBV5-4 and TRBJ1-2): ETGVTQSPTHLIKTRGQQVTLRCSSQSGHNTVSWYQQALGQGPQFIFQYYREEENGRGNFPPRFSGLQFPNYSSELNVNALELDDSALYLCASSLDRDHYGYTFGSGTRLTVV.

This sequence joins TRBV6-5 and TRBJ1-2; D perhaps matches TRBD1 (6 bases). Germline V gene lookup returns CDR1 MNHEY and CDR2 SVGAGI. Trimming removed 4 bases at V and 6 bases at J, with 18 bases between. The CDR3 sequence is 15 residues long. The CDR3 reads CASSFGTGLRDGYTF. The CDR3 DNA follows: TGTGCCAGCAGTTTCGGAACAGGGCTGCGTGATGGCTACACCTTC.

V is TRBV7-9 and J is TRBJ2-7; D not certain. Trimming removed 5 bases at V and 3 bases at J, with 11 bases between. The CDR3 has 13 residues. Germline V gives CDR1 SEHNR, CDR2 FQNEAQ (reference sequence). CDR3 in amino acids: CASSPPVRYEQYF. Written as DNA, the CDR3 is TGTGCCAGCAGCCCACCTGTTCGCTACGAGCAGTACTTC.

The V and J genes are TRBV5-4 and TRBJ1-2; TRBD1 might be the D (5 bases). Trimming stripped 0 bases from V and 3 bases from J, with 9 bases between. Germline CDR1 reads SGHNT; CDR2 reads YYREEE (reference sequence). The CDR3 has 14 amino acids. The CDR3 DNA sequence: TGTGCCAGCAGCTTGGATGCGGGGGACTATGGCTACACCTTC. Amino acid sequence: CASSLDAGDYGYTF.

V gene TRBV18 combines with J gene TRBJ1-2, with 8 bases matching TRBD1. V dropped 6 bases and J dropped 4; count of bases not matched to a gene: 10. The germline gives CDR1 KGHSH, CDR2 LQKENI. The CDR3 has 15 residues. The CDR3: CASSGGQGGAYGYTF. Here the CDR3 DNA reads TGTGCCAGCTCGGGAGGACAGGGCGGTGCCTATGGCTACACCTTC.

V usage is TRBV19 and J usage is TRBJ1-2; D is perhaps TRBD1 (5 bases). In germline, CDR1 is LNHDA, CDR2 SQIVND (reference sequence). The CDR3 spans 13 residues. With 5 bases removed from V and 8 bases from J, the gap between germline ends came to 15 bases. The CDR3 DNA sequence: TGTGCCAGTAGTGCCTCCCGGGACGGAGGCTACACCTTC. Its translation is CASSASRDGGYTF.